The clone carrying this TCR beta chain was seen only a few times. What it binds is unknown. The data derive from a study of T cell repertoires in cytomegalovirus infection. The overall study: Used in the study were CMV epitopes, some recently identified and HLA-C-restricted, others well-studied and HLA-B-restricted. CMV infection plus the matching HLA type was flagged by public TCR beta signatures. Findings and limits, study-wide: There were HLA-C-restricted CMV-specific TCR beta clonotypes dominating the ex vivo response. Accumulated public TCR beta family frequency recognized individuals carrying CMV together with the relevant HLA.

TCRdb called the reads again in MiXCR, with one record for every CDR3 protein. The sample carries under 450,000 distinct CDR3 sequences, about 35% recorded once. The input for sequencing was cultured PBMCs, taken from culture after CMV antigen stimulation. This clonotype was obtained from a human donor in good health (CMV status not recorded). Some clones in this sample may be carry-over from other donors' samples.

CDR3 sequence: CSALDGGDSYTF. DNA of the CDR3: TGCAGTGCCCTCGACGGGGGAGACAGCTACACCTTC. V gene TRBV20-1 combines with J gene TRBJ1-2; D is possibly TRBD1 (5 bases). The CDR3 has 12 amino acids. Germline loops: CDR1 DFQATT, CDR2 SNEGSKA (reference sequence). V lost 6 bases to trimming and J lost 9 bases, with 17 bases between them.